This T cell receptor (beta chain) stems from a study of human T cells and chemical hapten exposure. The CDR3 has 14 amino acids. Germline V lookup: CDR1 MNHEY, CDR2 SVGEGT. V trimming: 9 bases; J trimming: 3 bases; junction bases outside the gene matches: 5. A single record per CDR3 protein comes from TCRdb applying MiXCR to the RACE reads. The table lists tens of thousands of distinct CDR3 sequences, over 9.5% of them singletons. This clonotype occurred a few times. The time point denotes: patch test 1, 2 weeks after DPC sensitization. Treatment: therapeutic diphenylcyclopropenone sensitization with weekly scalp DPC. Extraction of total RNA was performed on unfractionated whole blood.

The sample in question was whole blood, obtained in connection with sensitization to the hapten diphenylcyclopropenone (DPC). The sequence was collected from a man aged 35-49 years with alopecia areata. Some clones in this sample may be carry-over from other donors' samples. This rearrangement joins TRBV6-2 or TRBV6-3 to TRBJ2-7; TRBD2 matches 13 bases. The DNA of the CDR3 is TGTGCCAGTATGACTAGCGGGAGGCTCTACGAGCAGTACGTC. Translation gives CASMTSGRLYEQYV.